This passage covers 24 T cell receptor beta chains from one sample sequenced in a study of graft-versus-host responses after intestinal transplantation. The assay was immunoSEQ multiplex PCR, and TCRdb's table has in-frame clones only and misses some. Altogether thousands of clones are present, roughly 29% being singletons, with the ten largest covering just over 5%. This specimen was alloreactive CD4+ T cells from a mixed lymphocyte reaction culture, taken before intestinal transplant. The sample's subset: CFSE-low proliferating T cells sorted from roughly six-day pre-transplant mixed lymphocyte reaction (GvH or HvG direction). The receptors stem from a human patient who received an intestinal transplant.

This clone has just a few counts. The chain joins TRBV2 to TRBJ2-3, with D perhaps matching TRBD1 (5 bases). The V gene's germline CDR1 is SNHLY and CDR2 FYNNEI. Between the trimmed V and J ends, which lost 4 bases and 0 bases, there was a span of 11 bases. The CDR3 is 15 residues long. CDR3 DNA: TGTGCCAGCAGTGTTCAGGGATTCAGCACAGATACGCAGTATTTT. Translating it yields CASSVQGFSTDTQYF.

This sequence joins TRBV4-1 and TRBJ2-5, with D hard to call. There are 12 residues in the CDR3. V was pared by 3 bases and J by 7 bases, with 9 bases between. Germline CDR1 MGHRA, CDR2 YSYEKL. CDR3 bases: TGCGCCAGCAGCCACCGACTGGGGACCCAGTACTTC. It encodes CASSHRLGTQYF.

This clone was detected a few times. This chain uses TRBV6-5 with TRBJ1-1; D is unresolved. The ends were cut back, 5 bases at V and 1 base at J, with 11 bases in the middle. The CDR3 has 14 residues. CDR1 and CDR2 (germline): MNHEY, SVGAGI. The DNA for the CDR3 is TGTGCCAGCAGTCCTCATCGGGGGAACACTGAAGCTTTCTTT. This sequence encodes CASSPHRGNTEAFF.

The CDR3 sequence is CASSQSAGWRETQYF. Here the CDR3 DNA reads TGTGCCAGCAGCCAAAGTGCCGGGTGGAGGGAGACCCAGTACTTC. The rearrangement uses TRBV7-2 and TRBJ2-5, with a tentative D call TRBD2 (5 bases). Germline V gene lookup returns CDR1 SGHTA and CDR2 FQGNSA. The V end was cut by 5 bases, the J end by 5 bases, with 18 bases between. This CDR3 spans 15 amino acids.

Within the sample, this clone is medium-sized. V is TRBV5-1 and J is TRBJ2-5; TRBD1 agrees at 8 bases. Germline-derived CDR1 and CDR2 are SGHRS and YFSETQ. The trim removed 5 bases at V and 5 bases at J, leaving 11 bases unmatched. The CDR3 has 15 residues. DNA for the CDR3: TGCGCCAGCAGGGCAGGGGGCCCCCGTTGGGAGACCCAGTACTTC. Protein sequence: CASRAGGPRWETQYF.

This clone ranks as medium-sized. The chain couples TRBV7-2 to TRBJ2-7, with D possibly matching TRBD1 (5 bases). This CDR3 is 14 amino acids long. Trimming removed 1 base from V and 6 bases from J, with 13 bases in between. Germline CDR1 reads SGHTA; CDR2 reads FQGNSA. In nucleotides, the CDR3 is TGTGCCAGCAGCTTAGAGGGGCGACGAGCCGAGCAGTACTTC. Its protein product is CASSLEGRRAEQYF.

The rearrangement links TRBV18 to TRBJ1-2, with D possibly being TRBD1 (6 bases). V dropped 1 base and J dropped 4 bases, with 7 bases sitting between them. The CDR3 is 13 amino acids. Germline CDR1 and CDR2: KGHSH and LQKENI. DNA of the CDR3: TGTGCCAGCTCACCACTACAGGGCTATGGCTACACCTTC. Translated: CASSPLQGYGYTF.

Within the sample, this clone is medium-sized. In the same sample, other DNA sequences code for this CDR3. V usage is TRBV5-1 and J usage is TRBJ1-4, with a tentative D call TRBD1 (5 bases). The V end was cut by 4 bases, the J end by 0 bases, with 13 bases between. The CDR3 has 16 residues. Germline values: CDR1 SGHRS, CDR2 YFSETQ. The chain's CDR3 is CASSGTGSATNEKLFF. DNA for the CDR3: TGCGCCAGCAGCGGAACAGGCTCTGCAACTAATGAAAAACTGTTTTTT.

The chain links TRBV29-1 to TRBJ2-2; 9 nucleotides align to TRBD1. V was clipped by 6 bases and J by 2 bases; unmatched bases: 4. Germline CDR1 reads SQVTM; CDR2 reads ANQGSEA. The CDR3 runs to 14 residues. CDR3 in amino acids: CSVRDRVNTGELFF. As DNA, the CDR3 is TGCAGCGTCCGGGACAGGGTAAACACCGGGGAGCTGTTTTTT.

This clone showed up just a few times. This chain joins TRBV6-6 and TRBJ1-1; D uncertain. The CDR3 is 15 residues long. The germline V and J ends were trimmed by 6 bases and 1 base, with 15 bases remaining between them. Germline loops: CDR1 MNHNY, CDR2 SVGAGI (reference sequence). CDR3 DNA sequence: TGTGCCAGCAGCGATCCCCCGGCAGGGAACACTGAAGCTTTCTTT. It encodes CASSDPPAGNTEAFF.

V and J are TRBV6-1 and TRBJ2-2, with a possible D match to TRBD2 (5 bases). CDR1 MNHNS and CDR2 SASEGT come from the germline V gene. Trimming pared 9 bases from V and 5 bases from J, leaving 10 bases between. CDR3 size: 12 residues. CDR3 nucleotide sequence: TGTGCCAGTAGAGGGTGGACCGGGGAGCTGTTTTTT. Amino acid sequence: CASRGWTGELFF.

The chain links TRBV4-2 to TRBJ2-7; 8 nucleotides agree with TRBD1. CDR3 length: 18 residues. V lost 1 base and J lost 0; bases outside the gene matches: 11. Germline-derived CDR1 and CDR2 are LGHNA and YNFKEQ. The CDR3: CASSQAPPGQDFSYEQYF. CDR3 nucleotide sequence: TGTGCCAGCAGCCAAGCCCCACCGGGACAGGACTTCTCCTACGAGCAGTACTTC.

The rearrangement links TRBV7-9 to TRBJ1-1, with 7 bases lining up with TRBD1. The CDR3 is made up of 15 amino acids. CDR1 and CDR2 (germline): SEHNR, FQNEAQ (reference sequence). V was pared by 4 bases and J by 5 bases, with 10 bases of the junction left unmatched. This chain's CDR3 is CASSYYYRGWTEAFF. CDR3 in DNA: TGTGCCAGCAGCTACTACTACAGGGGCTGGACTGAAGCTTTCTTT.

In this sample, this clone turned up a few times. A junction end diverges from the germline sequence, so it may reflect a read error. The chain is built from TRBV6-1 and TRBJ1-3, with D maybe TRBD1 (6 bases). The germline V gene encodes CDR1 MNHNS and CDR2 SASEGT. The CDR3 spans 11 residues. CDR3: CASRFDRSATF. The CDR3 bases are TGTGCCAGCAGGTTCGACAGGTCGGCCACGTTT.

By proportion, this clone is medium-sized. V usage is TRBV5-8 and J usage is TRBJ1-1; TRBD1 agrees at 11 bases. This CDR3 contains 14 residues. After removal of 4 bases from V and 6 bases from J, the junction contained 5 bases not matched to a gene. Germline CDR1 and CDR2: SGHTS and YDEGEE. The chain's CDR3 is CASSADRGRAEAFF. The DNA of the CDR3 is TGTGCCAGCAGCGCGGACAGGGGGCGGGCTGAAGCTTTCTTT.

This clone was counted only a few times. The chain carries TRBV27 and TRBJ2-1; D perhaps matches TRBD1 (6 bases). This CDR3 is built from 19 residues. Germline V gene sequence: CDR1 MNHEY, CDR2 SMNVEV (reference sequence). V dropped 5 bases and J dropped 7 bases, with 30 bases sitting between them. In nucleotides, the CDR3 is TGTGCCAGCAGTACCTTGACAGGCTTCGGGTCTCGGGCTAGAAATGAGCAGTTCTTC. This codes for CASSTLTGFGSRARNEQFF.

The chain combines TRBV19 with TRBJ2-1, with D possibly being TRBD2 (6 bases). CDR1 and CDR2 from the germline V gene are LNHDA and SQIVND (reference sequence). This CDR3 has 15 amino acids. Deletions cut 4 bases from V and 4 bases from J, with 14 bases between. As DNA, the CDR3 is TGTGCCAGTAGTACCGGGACTTTTCTATACAATGAGCAGTTCTTC. This codes for CASSTGTFLYNEQFF.

This clone came up a few times. The chain joins TRBV4-2 to TRBJ2-5; 7 bases are shared with TRBD2. CDR1 is LGHNA and CDR2 is YNFKEQ in the germline V gene. J gave up 4 bases and V 0 bases, and 5 bases lay outside the gene matches. The CDR3 loop spans 15 amino acids. CDR3 sequence (DNA): TGTGCCAGCAGCCAAGATCGGGCTAGCGGAGAGACCCAGTACTTC. Encoded protein: CASSQDRASGETQYF.

This clone is deemed medium-sized. This chain joins TRBV7-9 and TRBJ1-3; TRBD1 is a possible D gene (6 bases). The germline V and J ends were trimmed by 5 bases and 0 bases, with 14 bases remaining between them. CDR1 is SEHNR and CDR2 is FQNEAQ in the germline V gene (reference sequence). CDR3 size: 16 residues. The CDR3 DNA reads as TGTGCCAGCAGCACCCGGACAGCCCGCTCTGGAAACACCATATATTTT. Protein sequence: CASSTRTARSGNTIYF.

Concerning this clone: The sample contains more than one DNA sequence encoding this CDR3. The chain employs TRBV28 and TRBJ1-3; 8 bases map to TRBD1. Germline V gene data show CDR1 as MDHEN and CDR2 as SYDVKM. V lost 5 bases to trimming and J lost 4 bases; unmatched junction nucleotides: 10. This CDR3 region has 16 residues. The CDR3 DNA follows: TGTGCCAGCAGTCCCTTGGACAGGGAGGAAGGAAACACCATATATTTT. It specifies CASSPLDREEGNTIYF.

The chain carries TRBV7-3 and TRBJ2-2, with 14 bases matching TRBD2. Germline CDR1 and CDR2: SGHTA and FQGTGA. J lost 6 bases, V lost 5 bases, and 2 bases had no gene match. The CDR3 extends over 15 amino acids. CDR3 residues: CASSRLAGGAGELFF. CDR3 sequence (DNA): TGTGCCAGCAGCCGACTAGCGGGAGGGGCCGGGGAGCTGTTTTTT.

By share of the sample, this clone is medium-sized (0.01 to 0.1%). V and J are TRBV6-1 and TRBJ1-5, with 9 bases matching TRBD1. Looked up from germline, CDR1 is MNHNS and CDR2 is SASEGT. V was clipped by 2 bases and J by 4 bases; unmatched bases: 3. The CDR3 totals 15 residues. The CDR3 loop reads CASSEWGTGNQPQHF. CDR3 DNA: TGTGCCAGCAGTGAATGGGGGACAGGGAATCAGCCCCAGCATTTT.

Only a few counts were recorded for this clone. The gene calls are TRBV18 and TRBJ2-1, with TRBD2 matching 10 bases. CDR1 is KGHSH and CDR2 is LQKENI in the germline V gene. This CDR3 is 15 amino acids long. V lost 3 bases, J lost 5 bases, and 4 bases stayed unmatched. CDR3 coding DNA: TGTGCCAGCTCACCGGGCCTAGCGGGGGACAATGAGCAGTTCTTC. Amino acid sequence: CASSPGLAGDNEQFF.

The rearrangement uses TRBV19 and TRBJ2-3; tentatively, D is TRBD1 (6 bases). Trimming took 7 bases from V and 0 from J, leaving 11 bases between them. From germline, CDR1 is LNHDA and CDR2 SQIVND (reference sequence). The CDR3 totals 14 residues. CDR3 loop: CASKLTGSTDTQYF. Here the CDR3 DNA reads TGTGCCAGTAAGTTGACAGGTAGCACAGATACGCAGTATTTT.